One sample yielded the 28 T cell receptor beta chains listed below, sequenced in a study of T cell responses to AZD1222 COVID-19 vaccine. The data were produced by immunoSEQ multiplex PCR, yet TCRdb's version contains in-frame clones alone and is incomplete. The data hold 110,000 to 150,000 clones, with less than 95% observed a single time. The material was peripheral blood, obtained on day 0 of AZD1222 vaccination. The receptors shown here come from an adult in good health.

The V and J genes are TRBV7-9 and TRBJ1-2, with a possible D match to TRBD1 (5 bases). CDR3 length equals 15 residues. Germline V gene sequence: CDR1 SEHNR, CDR2 FQNEAQ (reference sequence). The ends were cut back, 1 base at V and 0 bases at J, with 9 bases in the middle. The DNA for the CDR3 is TGTGCCAGCAGCTTAGGGCAGGGTTCTAACTATGGCTACACCTTC. This sequence encodes CASSLGQGSNYGYTF. Complete variable domain (other parts from reference TRBV7-9 and TRBJ1-2): DTGVSQNPRHKITKRGQNVTFRCDPISEHNRLYWYRQTLGQGPEFLTYFQNEAQLEKSRLLSDRFSAERPKGSFSTLEIQRTEQGDSAMYLCASSLGQGSNYGYTFGSGTRLTVV.

The CDR3 DNA sequence: TGTGCCAGCAGCTTCCTCGGGCGGTTCTACGAGCAGTACTTC. Encoded protein: CASSFLGRFYEQYF. The chain recombines TRBV7-2 with TRBJ2-7; D not resolved. This CDR3 has 14 amino acids. The germline V and J ends were trimmed by 3 bases and 3 bases, with 12 bases remaining between them. Germline CDR1 is SGHTA and CDR2 is FQGNSA.

V gene TRBV5-5 combines with J gene TRBJ1-2; 7 bases are a match to TRBD1. V lost 4 bases, J lost 0 bases, and 6 bases stayed unmatched. The V gene's germline CDR1 is SGHKS and CDR2 YYEKEE (reference sequence). The CDR3 covers 15 residues. The CDR3 DNA follows: TGTGCCAGCAGCCCTTGGACAGGATCTAACTATGGCTACACCTTC. It is translated as CASSPWTGSNYGYTF.

The CDR3 protein is CASSYKRGGLYNEQFF. CDR3 sequence (DNA): TGTGCCAGCAGCTATAAGCGGGGGGGACTCTACAATGAGCAGTTCTTC. The gene calls are TRBV7-9 and TRBJ2-1, with 10 positions matching TRBD2. There are 16 residues in the CDR3. The V segment lost 4 bases and the J segment 3 bases; nucleotides outside the gene matches: 6. Per germline, CDR1 SEHNR and CDR2 FQNEAQ (reference sequence).

The gene calls are TRBV6-4 and TRBJ2-5; the match to TRBD1 covers 9 bases. The CDR3 contains 15 residues. Germline V lookup: CDR1 MRHNA, CDR2 SNTAGT. The V gene end was trimmed by 4 bases and the J gene end by 1 base; junction bases not matched to a gene: 4. The CDR3 is CASSAGTGPQETQYF. The CDR3 nucleotides are TGTGCCAGCAGTGCCGGGACAGGGCCCCAAGAGACCCAGTACTTC.

The chain is built from TRBV10-1 and TRBJ1-1; no definite D call. V lost 5 bases and J lost 3, with 28 bases in between. The length of the CDR3 is 19 residues. Looked up from germline, CDR1 is WNHNN and CDR2 is SYGVQD (reference sequence). The CDR3 DNA reads TGCGCCAGCAGTCGGCAAAAGCGGTCCCCGGTTAGGAGGGACACTGAAGCTTTCTTT. This gives the protein CASSRQKRSPVRRDTEAFF.

The table lists this clone with a count of one. The rearrangement joins TRBV19 to TRBJ1-1, with 8 bases fitting TRBD1. The CDR3 loop spans 15 amino acids. V shed 4 bases and J 4 bases; nucleotides not matched to a gene: 8. Germline V gives CDR1 LNHDA, CDR2 SQIVND (reference sequence). The CDR3 nucleotides are TGTGCCAGTAGTACTACAGGGGGGAAAGGCACTGAAGCTTTCTTT. It yields the protein CASSTTGGKGTEAFF.

The V and J genes are TRBV30 and TRBJ2-7; TRBD1 matches at 7 bases. Germline loops: CDR1 GTSNPN, CDR2 SVGIG (reference sequence). V dropped 1 base and J dropped 2; count of bases not matched to a gene: 8. The CDR3 totals 15 residues. The CDR3 nucleotides are TGTGCCTGGAGTGGTCCACGACAGGGCACCTACGAGCAGTACTTC. The encoded protein is CAWSGPRQGTYEQYF.

V is TRBV6-4 and J is TRBJ2-7; weak D call: TRBD2 (6 bases). Trimming pared 4 bases from V and 0 bases from J, leaving 13 bases between. Germline V lookup: CDR1 MRHNA, CDR2 SNTAGT. This CDR3 spans 15 amino acids. The CDR3 here is CASSVAALSSYEQYF. The CDR3 nucleotides read TGTGCCAGCAGTGTAGCGGCCTTGTCCTCCTACGAGCAGTACTTC.

The V gene is TRBV30, the J gene TRBJ1-2, with no clear D. CDR1 is GTSNPN and CDR2 is SVGIG in the germline V gene (reference sequence). Trimming stripped 2 bases from V and 6 bases from J, with 10 bases between. The CDR3 has 12 amino acids. The CDR3 loop reads CAWSSSANGYTF. CDR3 nucleotide sequence: TGTGCCTGGAGTTCGTCAGCCAATGGCTACACCTTC.

The chain links TRBV9 to TRBJ1-3; no clear D. Trimming shortened V by 7 bases and J by 4 bases, and 3 bases separated the two germline ends. Looked up from germline, CDR1 is SGDLS and CDR2 is YYNGEE. This CDR3 comprises 10 residues. The CDR3 sequence: CASAGNTIYF. The CDR3 DNA sequence: TGTGCCAGCGCGGGAAACACCATATATTTT.

This chain joins TRBV27 and TRBJ2-7; D unresolved. Germline V gene lookup returns CDR1 MNHEY and CDR2 SMNVEV (reference sequence). V was pared by 5 bases and J by 1 base, with 12 bases between. This CDR3 has 14 amino acids. The CDR3 loop is CASSLIIDSYEQYF. CDR3 DNA sequence: TGTGCCAGCAGTCTAATCATAGATTCCTACGAGCAGTACTTC.

This chain joins TRBV19 and TRBJ2-1, with 8 nucleotides matching TRBD2. V dropped 3 bases and J dropped 9; count of bases not matched to a gene: 7. Germline values: CDR1 LNHDA, CDR2 SQIVND (reference sequence). This CDR3 has 14 residues. The CDR3 nucleotides read TGTGCCAGTAGTATTTCGGCGGGAGGACGTGAGCAGTTCTTC. Translated: CASSISAGGREQFF.

The J gene is TRBJ1-2, the V gene TRBV3-1 (or the pseudogene TRBV3-2), with 8 positions matching TRBD1. V was clipped by 6 bases and J by 0 bases; unmatched bases: 18. The CDR3 sequence is 19 residues long. Germline V lookup: CDR1 LGHDT, CDR2 YNNKEL (reference sequence). CDR3 in amino acids: CASSLRKTGVLRPNYGYTF. As DNA, the CDR3 is TGTGCCAGCAGTCTACGTAAGACAGGGGTTTTGCGACCTAACTATGGCTACACCTTC.

The rearrangement uses TRBV11-2 and TRBJ2-7; maybe TRBD2 (5 bases). Germline CDR1 is SGHAT and CDR2 is FQNNGV. The CDR3 covers 14 residues. Trimming left V 1 base short and J 2 bases short, with 9 bases between. The CDR3 DNA is TGTGCCAGCAGCTTAGTAGCTAGCCCCTACGAGCAGTACTTC. Translated: CASSLVASPYEQYF.

The chain employs TRBV5-1 and TRBJ2-7; D possibly corresponds to TRBD2 (6 bases). The V end lost 0 bases, the J end lost 0 bases, and 25 bases lay between the germline ends. The CDR3 consists of 20 residues. The germline gives CDR1 SGHRS, CDR2 YFSETQ. This CDR3 reads CASSLGPSESRPGGSYEQYF. Here the CDR3 DNA reads TGCGCCAGCAGCTTGGGACCTAGCGAGTCCCGTCCCGGAGGCTCCTACGAGCAGTACTTC.

The J gene is TRBJ1-1, the V gene TRBV4-3; D not certain. This CDR3 has 14 amino acids. Per germline, CDR1 LGHNA and CDR2 YSLEER. V gave up 0 bases and J gave up 5 bases, with 10 bases separating them. The CDR3 nucleotides read TGCGCCAGCAGCCAAGATCTTTCATGGACTGAAGCTTTCTTT. It yields the protein CASSQDLSWTEAFF.

The gene calls are TRBV27 and TRBJ2-7, with 9 positions matching TRBD2. Germline trimming cut 5 bases from V and 4 bases from J; bases unmatched to any gene: 6. Per germline, CDR1 MNHEY and CDR2 SMNVEV (reference sequence). This CDR3 spans 14 amino acids. CDR3 sequence: CASSKAGGQYEQYF. The CDR3 region has the DNA TGTGCCAGCAGTAAAGCGGGGGGCCAATACGAGCAGTACTTC.

This chain connects TRBV29-1 to TRBJ2-1, with D uncertain. CDR3 length: 14 residues. Trimming removed 7 bases at V and 0 bases at J, with 13 bases between. Per the germline V gene, CDR1 is SQVTM and CDR2 is ANQGSEA. The CDR3 coding sequence is TGCAGCGCCGCGAGCGCCCCCTCCTACAATGAGCAGTTCTTC. Translating it yields CSAASAPSYNEQFF.

This clone is a singleton in its sample. The J gene is TRBJ2-7, the V gene TRBV27, with D perhaps assigned TRBD1 or TRBD2 (5 bases each). Trimming cost V 8 bases and J 1 base, with 12 bases left between them. This CDR3 has 13 amino acids. CDR1 and CDR2 from the germline V gene are MNHEY and SMNVEV (reference sequence). Here the CDR3 DNA reads TGTGCCAGCCATAGGTGGGGGTCCTACGAGCAGTACTTC. It translates to CASHRWGSYEQYF.

The chain is built from TRBV24-1 and TRBJ2-7, with D tentatively TRBD1 or TRBD2 (6 bases each). CDR1 is KGHDR and CDR2 is SFDVKD in the germline V gene. V was trimmed by 8 bases and J by 5 bases, leaving 21 bases between them. The CDR3 is made up of 15 amino acids. The CDR3 protein is CATTKPGLGGHEQYF. The CDR3 bases are TGTGCCACCACCAAGCCGGGCCTCGGGGGCCACGAGCAGTACTTC.

The chain is built from TRBV6-2 or TRBV6-3 and TRBJ2-3, with TRBD2 identical over 8 bases. The V segment lost 2 bases and the J segment 0 bases; nucleotides outside the gene matches: 16. Germline V gives CDR1 MNHEY, CDR2 SVGEGT. This CDR3 spans 20 amino acids. The CDR3 region is CASSYATDNPGLVSTDTQYF. Here the CDR3 DNA reads TGTGCCAGCAGTTACGCGACGGACAACCCGGGACTAGTAAGCACAGATACGCAGTATTTT.

The chain uses TRBV9 and TRBJ2-1; 7 bases line up with TRBD2. This CDR3 spans 16 amino acids. Germline CDR1 is SGDLS and CDR2 is YYNGEE. The V and J ends lost 0 bases and 3 bases, in that order; junction bases with no gene match: 6. CDR3 nucleotides: TGTGCCAGCAGCGTAGAGCAGGCTAGCGGCTACAATGAGCAGTTCTTC. Translated: CASSVEQASGYNEQFF.

To note about this clone: The sample carries other DNA sequences with the same CDR3. The chain has TRBV29-1 and TRBJ1-1; D is ambiguous. Trimming stripped 4 bases from V and 0 bases from J, with 6 bases between. This CDR3 contains 12 residues. Germline-derived CDR1 and CDR2 are SQVTM and ANQGSEA. CDR3 loop: CSVGGLNTEAFF. CDR3 sequence (DNA): TGCAGCGTTGGAGGCCTGAACACTGAAGCTTTCTTT.

The V call is TRBV19, the J call TRBJ1-1; D is perhaps TRBD1 (5 bases). Germline-derived CDR1 and CDR2 are LNHDA and SQIVND (reference sequence). V was pared by 7 bases and J by 5 bases, with 11 bases between. This CDR3 comprises 12 residues. The CDR3 DNA reads TGTGCCAGTAATTTTGGGGCTACTGAAGCTTTCTTT. This translates into CASNFGATEAFF. Full variable domain (missing parts from reference TRBV19 and TRBJ1-1): DGGITQSPKYLFRKEGQNVTLSCEQNLNHDAMYWYRQDPGQGLRLIYYSQIVNDFQKGDIAEGYSVSREKKESFPLTVTSAQKNPTAFYLCASNFGATEAFFGQGTRLTVV.

This clone was recorded only once. The CDR3 loop is CASSPQGAGDTEAFF. The CDR3 nucleotides are TGTGCCAGCTCACCTCAGGGGGCTGGGGACACTGAAGCTTTCTTT. The J gene is TRBJ1-1, the V gene TRBV18, with 8 bases matching TRBD1. This CDR3 contains 15 residues. Germline V CDR1 and CDR2: KGHSH, LQKENI. The V and J ends lost 3 bases and 3 bases, in that order; junction bases with no gene match: 6.

V usage is TRBV7-2 and J usage is TRBJ1-3; no clear D. V was cut by 1 base and J by 2 bases, with 6 bases left in between. The CDR3 loop spans 14 amino acids. Germline V lookup: CDR1 SGHTA, CDR2 FQGNSA. The CDR3 nucleotides are TGTGCCAGCAGCTTAGGCTCGGCTGGAAACACCATATATTTT. As protein: CASSLGSAGNTIYF. Using reference TRBV7-2 and TRBJ1-3 for the parts outside the CDR3, the full variable domain is GAGVSQSPSNKVTEKGKDVELRCDPISGHTALYWYRQSLGQGLEFLIYFQGNSAPDKSGLPSDRFSAERTGGSVSTLTIQRTQQEDSAVYLCASSLGSAGNTIYFGEGSWLTVV.

This clone was recorded only once. This chain uses TRBV4-1 with TRBJ1-1; D remains ambiguous. CDR1 MGHRA and CDR2 YSYEKL come from the germline V gene. The CDR3 runs 15 residues. Trimming stripped 5 bases from V and 0 bases from J, with 13 bases between. The CDR3 nucleotides are TGCGCCAGCAGCGAAGTGATACGGATGAACACTGAAGCTTTCTTT. Translated, it gives CASSEVIRMNTEAFF.